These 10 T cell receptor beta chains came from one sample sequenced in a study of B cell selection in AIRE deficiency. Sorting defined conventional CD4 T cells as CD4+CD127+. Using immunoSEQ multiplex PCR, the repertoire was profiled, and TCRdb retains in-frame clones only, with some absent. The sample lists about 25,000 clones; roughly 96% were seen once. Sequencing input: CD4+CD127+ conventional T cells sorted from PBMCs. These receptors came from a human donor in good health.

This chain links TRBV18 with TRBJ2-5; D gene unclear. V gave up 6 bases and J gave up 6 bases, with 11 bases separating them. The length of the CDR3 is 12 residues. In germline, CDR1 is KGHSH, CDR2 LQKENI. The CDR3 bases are TGTGCCAGCTCCCCCGCAGAAAAGACCCAGTACTTC. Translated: CASSPAEKTQYF.

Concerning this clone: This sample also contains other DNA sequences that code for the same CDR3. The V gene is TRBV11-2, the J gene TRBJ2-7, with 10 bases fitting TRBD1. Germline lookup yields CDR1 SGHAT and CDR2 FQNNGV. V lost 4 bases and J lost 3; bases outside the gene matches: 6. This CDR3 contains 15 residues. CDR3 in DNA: TGTGCCAGCAGCTCTTCGGACAGGGGGGACTACGAGCAGTACTTC. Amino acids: CASSSSDRGDYEQYF.

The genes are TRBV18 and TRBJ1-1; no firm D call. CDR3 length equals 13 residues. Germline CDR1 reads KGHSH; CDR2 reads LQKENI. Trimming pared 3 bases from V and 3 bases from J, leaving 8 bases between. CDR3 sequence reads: CASSPREYTEAFF. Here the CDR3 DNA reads TGTGCCAGCTCACCGCGGGAATACACTGAAGCTTTCTTT.

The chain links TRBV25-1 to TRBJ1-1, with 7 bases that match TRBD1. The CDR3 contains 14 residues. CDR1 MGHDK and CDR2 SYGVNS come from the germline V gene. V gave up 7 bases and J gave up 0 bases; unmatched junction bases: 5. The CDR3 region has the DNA TGTGCCAGCATTCGGACAGGATTGAACACTGAAGCTTTCTTT. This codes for CASIRTGLNTEAFF.

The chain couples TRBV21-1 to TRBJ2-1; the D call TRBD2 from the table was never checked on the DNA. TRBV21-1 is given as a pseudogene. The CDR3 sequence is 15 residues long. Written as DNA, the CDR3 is TGTGCCAGCAGCAAACGGACTAGCGGGGGGAATGAGCAGTTCTTC. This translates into CASSKRTSGGNEQFF.

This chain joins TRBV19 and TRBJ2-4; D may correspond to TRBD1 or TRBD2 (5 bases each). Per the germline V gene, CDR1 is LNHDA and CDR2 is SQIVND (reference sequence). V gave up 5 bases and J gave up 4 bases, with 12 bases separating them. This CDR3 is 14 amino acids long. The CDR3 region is CASSLPGRKNIQYF. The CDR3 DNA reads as TGTGCCAGTAGTTTACCGGGACGGAAAAACATTCAGTACTTC.

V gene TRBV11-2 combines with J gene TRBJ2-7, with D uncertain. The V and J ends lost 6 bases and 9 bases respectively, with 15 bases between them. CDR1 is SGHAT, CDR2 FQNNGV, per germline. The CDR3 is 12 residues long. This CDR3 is CASRGGVRGQYF. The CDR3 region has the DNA TGTGCCAGCAGGGGTGGGGTCAGAGGGCAGTACTTC.

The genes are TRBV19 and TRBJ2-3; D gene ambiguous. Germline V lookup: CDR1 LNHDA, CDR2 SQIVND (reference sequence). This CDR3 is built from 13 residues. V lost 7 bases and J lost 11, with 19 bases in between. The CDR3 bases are TGTGCCAGTACCGATCGGACGGACCTGGGGCAGTATTTT. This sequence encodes CASTDRTDLGQYF. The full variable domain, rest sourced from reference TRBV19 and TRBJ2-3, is DGGITQSPKYLFRKEGQNVTLSCEQNLNHDAMYWYRQDPGQGLRLIYYSQIVNDFQKGDIAEGYSVSREKKESFPLTVTSAQKNPTAFYLCASTDRTDLGQYFGPGTRLTVL.

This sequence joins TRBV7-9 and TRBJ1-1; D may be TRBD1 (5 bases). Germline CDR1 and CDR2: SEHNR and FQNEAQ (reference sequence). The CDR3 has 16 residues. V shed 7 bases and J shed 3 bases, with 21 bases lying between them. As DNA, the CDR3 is TGTGCCAGCACCCTCGGGGCGGGGGTACGTTACACTGAAGCTTTCTTT. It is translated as CASTLGAGVRYTEAFF.

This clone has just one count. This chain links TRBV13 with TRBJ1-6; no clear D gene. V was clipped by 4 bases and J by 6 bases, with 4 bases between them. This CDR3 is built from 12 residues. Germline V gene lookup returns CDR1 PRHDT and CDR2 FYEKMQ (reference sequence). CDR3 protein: CASSWINSPLHF. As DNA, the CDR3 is TGTGCCAGCAGCTGGATTAATTCACCCCTCCACTTT.